This TCR beta chain is from a study of OX40 agonist ivuxolimab in advanced cancers. Background for the entire study: The costimulatory receptor OX40 (CD134) was targeted by ivuxolimab, a fully human IgG2 agonistic monoclonal antibody. Intravenous ivuxolimab was administered to patients every 2 weeks at six dose levels: 0.01, 0.1, 0.3, 1.5, 3 and 10 mg/kg. Among the approximately 50 dose-escalation patients, about 19 had hepatocellular carcinoma, about 15 melanoma, 9 renal cell carcinoma and 9 head and neck cancer. A male proportion of under 85% and a mean age of approximately 62 years, ranging from 23 to 79, were recorded for the dose-escalation cohort. Patients were allowed to have had prior anti-PD-1, anti-PD-L1 or anti-CTLA-4 therapy, and approximately 41% of the dose-escalation patients had previously received checkpoint inhibitors. Partial responses occurred in three dose-escalation patients: two with cutaneous melanoma and one with hepatocellular carcinoma. Peripheral TCRbeta sequencing aimed to test whether ivuxolimab altered TCR sequence diversity and caused clonal T-cell expansion. The paper describes the monotherapy dose-escalation part (N ≈ 50 patients) of the phase I trial of ivuxolimab.

V sheds 6 bases and J sheds 0 bases, leaving 5 bases between their ends. From the germline V gene (reference sequence), CDR1 is SEHNR and CDR2 is FQNEAQ. Taken from cysteine to phenylalanine, the CDR3 has 12 residues. Just the 36-base CDR3 DNA is kept, in frame starting at base 1. To sequence the TCRbeta CDR3 region, genomic DNA was isolated from the sorted cells. TCRbeta CDR3 regions were sequenced using the immunoSEQ Assay. In its TCRdb copy, this immuneACCESS table keeps in-frame sequences only and misses some clones. Where compared with another copy, unresolved V genes explain less than half of these, and the others have no known cause. The sample yields some 95,000 clones; about 90% were counted once. The ten largest clones add up to about 0.51% of the sample. The trial excluded patients who had a history of autoimmune disease or who were on systemic immunosuppression. Peripheral blood for TCR sequencing was collected from all dose cohorts at baseline, on cycle 4 day 1, and on cycle 7 day 1. Samples came from an open-label, multicenter, first-in-human phase I dose-escalation trial of ivuxolimab. Adults with locally advanced or metastatic head and neck squamous cell, hepatocellular, melanoma or renal cell carcinoma were enrolled in the trial. CD4+ and CD8+ T cells were sorted separately from peripheral blood before TCR sequencing.

On this clone itself: The clone's antigen remains unknown. It has no much larger one-base neighbor in the sample; base qualities were not kept.

The study at large found these results: The antigen specificity of the clonally expanded peripheral T cells was not determined. Partial responders in the 0.1-3.0 mg/kg groups had among the lowest normalized peripheral clonal expansion, especially among CD8+ T cells. At doses of 0.1 to 3.0 mg/kg, clonal expansion of both CD4+ and CD8+ blood T cells was observed from baseline to week 6. After ivuxolimab, more expanded clones were found on average in CD8+ T cells than in CD4+ T cells. Low levels of normalized T-cell clonal expansion were also seen in some patients who did not respond.

The sequences come from CD4+ or CD8+ T cells sorted from blood, collected in a trial of the OX40 agonist ivuxolimab. The chain is assembled from TRBV7-9 and TRBJ1-2, with no D gene named confidently. This clonotype originated in an adult with an advanced solid tumor such as melanoma, head and neck, liver or kidney cancer. In nucleotide form, the sequence is TGTGCCAGCAGACTAACTAACTATGGCTACACCTTC. It is translated as CASRLTNYGYTF.